This record covers a single T cell receptor (beta chain). The CDR3 covers 13 residues. CDR1 and CDR2 (germline): MNHEY, SVGAGI. With 10 bases removed from V and 0 bases from J, the gap between germline ends came to 11 bases. These data come from a study of cytomegalovirus exposure and HLA in healthy donors. Sequencing was performed with immunoSEQ multiplex PCR; in TCRdb, only in-frame clones are kept and a portion is missing. The sample carries around 61,000 clones, 80% to 95% recorded once. The receptor's source is a man between 18 and 35 years old in good health and CMV-seropositive. This chain uses TRBV6-5 with TRBJ2-3, with D perhaps matching TRBD2 (6 bases). Sequencing used PBMCs. The chain's CDR3 is CATGTLSTDTQYF. The CDR3 bases are TGTGCCACGGGGACTCTTAGCACAGATACGCAGTATTTT.